This T cell receptor beta chain originates from a study of control samples from healthy donors and cancer patients. This CDR3 has 15 amino acids. Germline loops: CDR1 LNHNV, CDR2 YYDKDF (reference sequence). J lost 6 bases, V lost 2 bases, and 6 bases had no gene match. This clone has just a few counts. Libraries were prepared by immunoSEQ multiplex PCR; TCRdb keeps only in-frame clonotypes and omits some of them. The table lists approximately 130,000 clones, around 87% of them singletons. This TCR was sampled from a man aged 35 to 55 in good health. The J gene is TRBJ1-4, the V gene TRBV15; TRBD1 aligns across 7 bases. The sequencing input was blood. CDR3 region: CATSRWDSQDEKLFF. In nucleotides, the CDR3 is TGTGCCACCAGCAGATGGGACAGCCAAGATGAAAAACTGTTTTTT.